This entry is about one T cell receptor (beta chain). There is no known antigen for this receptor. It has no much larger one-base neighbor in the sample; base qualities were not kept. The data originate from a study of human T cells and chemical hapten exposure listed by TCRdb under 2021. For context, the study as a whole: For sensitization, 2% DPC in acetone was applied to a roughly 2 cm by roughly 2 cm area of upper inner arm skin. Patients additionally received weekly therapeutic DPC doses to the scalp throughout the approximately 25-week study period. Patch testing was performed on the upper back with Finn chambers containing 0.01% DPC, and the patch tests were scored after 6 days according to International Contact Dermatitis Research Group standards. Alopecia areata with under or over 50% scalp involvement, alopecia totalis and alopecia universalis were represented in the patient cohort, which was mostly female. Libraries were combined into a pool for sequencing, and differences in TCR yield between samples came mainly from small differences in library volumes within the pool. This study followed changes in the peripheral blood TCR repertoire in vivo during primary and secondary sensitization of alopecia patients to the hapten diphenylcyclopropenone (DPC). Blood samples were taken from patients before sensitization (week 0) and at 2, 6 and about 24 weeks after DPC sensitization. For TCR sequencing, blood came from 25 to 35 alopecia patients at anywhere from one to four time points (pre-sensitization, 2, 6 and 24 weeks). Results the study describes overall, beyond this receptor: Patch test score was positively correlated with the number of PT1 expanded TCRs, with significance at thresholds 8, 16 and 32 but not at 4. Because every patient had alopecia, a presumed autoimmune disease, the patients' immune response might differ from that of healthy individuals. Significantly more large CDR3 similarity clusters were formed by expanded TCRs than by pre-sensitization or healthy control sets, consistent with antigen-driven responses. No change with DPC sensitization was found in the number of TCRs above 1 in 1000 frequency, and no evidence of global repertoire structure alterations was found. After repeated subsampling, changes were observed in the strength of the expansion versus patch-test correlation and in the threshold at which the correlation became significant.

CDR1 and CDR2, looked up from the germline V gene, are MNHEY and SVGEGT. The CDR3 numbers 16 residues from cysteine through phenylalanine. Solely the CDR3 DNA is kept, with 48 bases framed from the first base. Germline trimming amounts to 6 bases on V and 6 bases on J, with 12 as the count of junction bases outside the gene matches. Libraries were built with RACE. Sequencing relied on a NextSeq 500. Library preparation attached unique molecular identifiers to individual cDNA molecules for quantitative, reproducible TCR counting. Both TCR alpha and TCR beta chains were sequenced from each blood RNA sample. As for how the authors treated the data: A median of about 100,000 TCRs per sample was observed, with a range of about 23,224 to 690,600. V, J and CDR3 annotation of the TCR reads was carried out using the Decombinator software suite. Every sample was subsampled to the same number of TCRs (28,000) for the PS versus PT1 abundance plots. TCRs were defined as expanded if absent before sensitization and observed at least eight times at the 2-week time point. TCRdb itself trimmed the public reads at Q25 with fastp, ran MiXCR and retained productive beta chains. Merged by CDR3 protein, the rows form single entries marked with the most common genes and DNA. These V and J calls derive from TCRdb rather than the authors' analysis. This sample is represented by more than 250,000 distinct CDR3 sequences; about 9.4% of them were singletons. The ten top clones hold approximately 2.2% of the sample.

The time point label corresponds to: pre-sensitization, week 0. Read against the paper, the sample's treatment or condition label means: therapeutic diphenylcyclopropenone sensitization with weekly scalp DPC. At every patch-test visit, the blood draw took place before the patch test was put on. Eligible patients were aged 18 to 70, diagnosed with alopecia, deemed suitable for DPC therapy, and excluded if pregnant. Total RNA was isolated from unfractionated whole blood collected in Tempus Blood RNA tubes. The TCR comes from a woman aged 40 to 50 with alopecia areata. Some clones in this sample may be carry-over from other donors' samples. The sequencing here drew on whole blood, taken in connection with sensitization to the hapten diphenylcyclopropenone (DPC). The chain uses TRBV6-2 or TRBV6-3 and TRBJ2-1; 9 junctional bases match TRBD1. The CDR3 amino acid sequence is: CASSRSLGQGLNEQFF. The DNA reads TGTGCCAGCAGCCGCTCACTGGGACAGGGACTCAATGAGCAGTTCTTC.